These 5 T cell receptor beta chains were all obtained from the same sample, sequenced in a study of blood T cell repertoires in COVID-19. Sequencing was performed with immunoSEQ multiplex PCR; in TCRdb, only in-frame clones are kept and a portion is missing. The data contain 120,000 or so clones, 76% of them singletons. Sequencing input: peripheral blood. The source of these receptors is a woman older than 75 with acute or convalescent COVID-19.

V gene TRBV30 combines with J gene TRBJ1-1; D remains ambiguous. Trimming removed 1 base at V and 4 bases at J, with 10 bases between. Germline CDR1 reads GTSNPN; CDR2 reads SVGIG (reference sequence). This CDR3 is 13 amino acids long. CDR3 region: CAWSGVAATEAFF. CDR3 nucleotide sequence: TGTGCCTGGAGTGGAGTGGCGGCCACTGAAGCTTTCTTT. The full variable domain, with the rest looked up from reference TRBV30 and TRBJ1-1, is SQTIHQWPATLVQPVGSPLSLECTVEGTSNPNLYWYRQAAGRGLQLLFYSVGIGQISSEVPQNLSASRPQDRQFILSSKKLLLSDSGFYLCAWSGVAATEAFFGQGTRLTVV.

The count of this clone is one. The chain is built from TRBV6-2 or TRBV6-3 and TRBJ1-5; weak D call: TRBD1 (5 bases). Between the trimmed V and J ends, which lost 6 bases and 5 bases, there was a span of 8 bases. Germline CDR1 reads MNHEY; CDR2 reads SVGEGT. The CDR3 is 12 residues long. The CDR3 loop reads CASSSQDQPQHF. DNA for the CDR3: TGTGCCAGCAGCTCACAGGATCAGCCCCAGCATTTT.

The CDR3 spells CASSQEGYTF. The CDR3 region has the DNA TGTGCCAGCAGTCAGGAAGGCTACACCTTC. V gene TRBV28 combines with J gene TRBJ1-2, with D unclear. The germline V gene encodes CDR1 MDHEN and CDR2 SYDVKM. V lost 5 bases and J 8 bases, leaving 6 bases between the germline ends. The CDR3 loop spans 10 amino acids.

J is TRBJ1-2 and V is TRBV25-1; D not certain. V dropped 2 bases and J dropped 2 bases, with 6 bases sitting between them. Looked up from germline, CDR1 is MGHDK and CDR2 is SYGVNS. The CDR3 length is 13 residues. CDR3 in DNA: TGTGCCAGCAGTGAAGGAGGGAACTATGGCTACACCTTC. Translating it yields CASSEGGNYGYTF.

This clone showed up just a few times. The CDR3 DNA follows: TGCAGCGTCCGCCTACAGGGGGCTAACACTGAAGCTTTCTTT. It codes for CSVRLQGANTEAFF. V gene TRBV29-1 combines with J gene TRBJ1-1; 9 positions match TRBD1. V shed 6 bases and J 2 bases; nucleotides not matched to a gene: 7. Germline V lookup: CDR1 SQVTM, CDR2 ANQGSEA. The CDR3 is 14 amino acids.